This T cell receptor beta chain was documented in a study of radiotherapy plus CTLA-4 blockade in lung cancer. Background on the study: Disease control was present in roughly 30% of patients, and objective responses in less than 20%.

Regarding this clone: The antigen is undetermined.

Measured with immunoSEQ multiplex PCR; TCRdb has only the in-frame clones, and not every one. The sample holds tens of thousands of clones, 77% seen once. Study outcomes and limitations: Expansion of tumor-derived TCR clones was observed in blood after radiotherapy plus ipilimumab.

The CDR3 has 13 residues. The V end lost 0 bases, the J end lost 2 bases, and 4 bases lay between the germline ends. CDR1 SGHTA and CDR2 FQGNSA come from the germline V gene. The material sequenced was peripheral blood, taken from a patient treated with radiotherapy plus ipilimumab. The clonotype originates from a human donor with non-small cell lung cancer whose response to radiotherapy plus ipilimumab could not be evaluated. This chain joins TRBV7-2 and TRBJ1-2; D gene uncertain. The CDR3 sequence is CASSLARNYGYTF. The CDR3 DNA follows: TGTGCCAGCAGCTTAGCCAGAAACTATGGCTACACCTTC.